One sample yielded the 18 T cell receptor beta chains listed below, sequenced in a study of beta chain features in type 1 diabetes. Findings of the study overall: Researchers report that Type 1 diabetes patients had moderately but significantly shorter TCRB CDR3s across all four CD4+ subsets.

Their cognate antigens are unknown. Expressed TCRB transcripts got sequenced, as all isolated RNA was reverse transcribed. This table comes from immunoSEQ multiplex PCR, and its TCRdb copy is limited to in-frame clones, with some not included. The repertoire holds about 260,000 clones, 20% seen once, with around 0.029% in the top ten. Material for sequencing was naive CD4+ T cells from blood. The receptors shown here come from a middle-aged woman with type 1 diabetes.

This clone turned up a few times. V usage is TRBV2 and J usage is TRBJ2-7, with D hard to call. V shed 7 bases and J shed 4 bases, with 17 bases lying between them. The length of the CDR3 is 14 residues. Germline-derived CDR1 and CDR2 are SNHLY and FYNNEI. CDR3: CASTQASQSYEQYF. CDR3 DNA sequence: TGTGCCAGCACCCAAGCTAGTCAGTCGTACGAGCAGTACTTC.

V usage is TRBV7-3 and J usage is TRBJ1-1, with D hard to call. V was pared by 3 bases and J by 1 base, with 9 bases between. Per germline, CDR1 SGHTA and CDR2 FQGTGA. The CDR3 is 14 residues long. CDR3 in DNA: TGTGCCAGCAGCTTGGGCACCTCGAACACTGAAGCTTTCTTT. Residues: CASSLGTSNTEAFF.

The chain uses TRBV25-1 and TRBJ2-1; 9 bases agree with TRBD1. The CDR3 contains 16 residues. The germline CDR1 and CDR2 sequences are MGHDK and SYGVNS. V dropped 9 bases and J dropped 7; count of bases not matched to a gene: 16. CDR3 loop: CASARDRENWGNEQFF. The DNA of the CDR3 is TGTGCCAGTGCCCGGGACAGGGAGAATTGGGGGAATGAGCAGTTCTTC.

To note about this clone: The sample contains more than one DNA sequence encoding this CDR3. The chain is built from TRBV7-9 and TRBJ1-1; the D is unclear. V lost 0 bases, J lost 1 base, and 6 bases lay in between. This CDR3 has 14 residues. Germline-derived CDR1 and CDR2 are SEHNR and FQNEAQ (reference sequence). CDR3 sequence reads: CASSLASGNTEAFF. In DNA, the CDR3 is TGTGCCAGCAGCTTAGCGTCGGGGAACACTGAAGCTTTCTTT.

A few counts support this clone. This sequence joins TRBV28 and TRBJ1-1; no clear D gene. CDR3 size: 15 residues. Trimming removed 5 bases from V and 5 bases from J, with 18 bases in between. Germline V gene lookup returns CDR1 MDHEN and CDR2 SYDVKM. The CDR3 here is CASSLAEASFTEAFF. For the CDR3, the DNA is TGTGCCAGCAGTCTAGCCGAGGCTAGCTTTACTGAAGCTTTCTTT.

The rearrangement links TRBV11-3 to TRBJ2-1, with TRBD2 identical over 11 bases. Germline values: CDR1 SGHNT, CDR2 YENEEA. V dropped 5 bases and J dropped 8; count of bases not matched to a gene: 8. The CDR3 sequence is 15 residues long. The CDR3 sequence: CASSAGTSGLDEQFF. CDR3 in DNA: TGTGCCAGCAGCGCCGGGACTAGCGGCTTGGATGAGCAGTTCTTC.

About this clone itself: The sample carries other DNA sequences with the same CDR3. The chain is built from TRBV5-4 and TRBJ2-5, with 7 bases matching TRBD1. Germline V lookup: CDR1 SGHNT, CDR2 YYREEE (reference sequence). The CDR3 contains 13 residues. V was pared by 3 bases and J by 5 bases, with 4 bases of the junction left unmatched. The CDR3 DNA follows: TGTGCCAGCAGCTCAGGGGGTGGTGAGACCCAGTACTTC. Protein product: CASSSGGGETQYF.

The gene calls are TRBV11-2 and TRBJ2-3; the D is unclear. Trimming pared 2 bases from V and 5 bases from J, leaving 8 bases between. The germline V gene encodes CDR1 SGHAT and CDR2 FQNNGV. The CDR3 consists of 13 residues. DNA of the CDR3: TGTGCCAGCAGCTTAAGCTATATAGATACGCAGTATTTT. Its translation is CASSLSYIDTQYF.

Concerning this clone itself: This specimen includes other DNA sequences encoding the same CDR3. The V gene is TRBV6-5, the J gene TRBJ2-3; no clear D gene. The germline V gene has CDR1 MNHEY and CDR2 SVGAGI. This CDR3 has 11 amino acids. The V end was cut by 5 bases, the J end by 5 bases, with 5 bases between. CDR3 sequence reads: CASSPGDTQYF. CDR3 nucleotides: TGTGCCAGCAGTCCGGGAGATACGCAGTATTTT.

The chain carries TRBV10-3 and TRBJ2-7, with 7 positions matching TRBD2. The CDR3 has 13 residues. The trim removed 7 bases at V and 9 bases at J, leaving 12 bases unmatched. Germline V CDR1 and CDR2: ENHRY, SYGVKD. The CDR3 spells CAITGQGGSVQYF. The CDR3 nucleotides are TGTGCCATCACGGGGCAGGGAGGGTCGGTGCAGTACTTC.

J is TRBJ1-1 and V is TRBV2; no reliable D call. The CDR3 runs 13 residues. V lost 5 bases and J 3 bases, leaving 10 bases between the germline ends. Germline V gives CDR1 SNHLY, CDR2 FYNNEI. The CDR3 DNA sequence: TGTGCCAGCAGTCCTAGGTGGGACACTGAAGCTTTCTTT. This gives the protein CASSPRWDTEAFF.

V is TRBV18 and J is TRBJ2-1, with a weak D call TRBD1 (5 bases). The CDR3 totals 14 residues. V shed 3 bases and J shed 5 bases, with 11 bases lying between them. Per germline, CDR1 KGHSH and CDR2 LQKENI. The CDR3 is CASSPLDRNNEQFF. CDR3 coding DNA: TGTGCCAGCTCACCTCTCGACAGAAACAATGAGCAGTTCTTC.

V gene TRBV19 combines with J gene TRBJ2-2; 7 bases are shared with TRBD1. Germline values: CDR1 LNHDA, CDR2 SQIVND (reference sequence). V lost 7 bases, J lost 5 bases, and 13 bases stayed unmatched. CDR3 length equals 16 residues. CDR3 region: CASKRLDRERTGELFF. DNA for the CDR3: TGTGCCAGTAAGAGACTCGACAGGGAAAGGACCGGGGAGCTGTTTTTT.

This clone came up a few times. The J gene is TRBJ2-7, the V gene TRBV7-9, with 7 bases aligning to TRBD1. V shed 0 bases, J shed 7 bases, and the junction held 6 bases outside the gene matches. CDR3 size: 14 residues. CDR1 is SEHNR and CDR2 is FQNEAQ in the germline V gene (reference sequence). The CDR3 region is CASSLALDREEQYF. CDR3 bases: TGTGCCAGCAGCTTAGCTCTCGACAGGGAGGAGCAGTACTTC.

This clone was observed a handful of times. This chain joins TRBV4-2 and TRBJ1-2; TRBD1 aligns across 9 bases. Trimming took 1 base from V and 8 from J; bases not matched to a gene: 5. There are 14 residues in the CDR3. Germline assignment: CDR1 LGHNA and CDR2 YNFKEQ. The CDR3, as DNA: TGTGCCAGCAGCCAAGCGGGACAGGGCTCGGGCTACACCTTC. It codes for CASSQAGQGSGYTF.

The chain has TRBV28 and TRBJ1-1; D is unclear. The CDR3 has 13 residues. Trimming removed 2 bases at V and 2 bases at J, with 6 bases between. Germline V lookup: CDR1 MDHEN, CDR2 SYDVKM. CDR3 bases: TGTGCCAGCAGTTTAAGTCTAAACACTGAAGCTTTCTTT. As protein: CASSLSLNTEAFF.

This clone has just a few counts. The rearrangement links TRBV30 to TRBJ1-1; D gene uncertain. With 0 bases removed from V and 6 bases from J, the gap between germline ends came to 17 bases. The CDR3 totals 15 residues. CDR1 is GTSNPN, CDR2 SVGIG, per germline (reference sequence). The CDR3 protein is CAWSVRLSEHPEAFF. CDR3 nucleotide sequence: TGTGCCTGGAGTGTAAGACTTTCCGAACATCCTGAAGCTTTCTTT.

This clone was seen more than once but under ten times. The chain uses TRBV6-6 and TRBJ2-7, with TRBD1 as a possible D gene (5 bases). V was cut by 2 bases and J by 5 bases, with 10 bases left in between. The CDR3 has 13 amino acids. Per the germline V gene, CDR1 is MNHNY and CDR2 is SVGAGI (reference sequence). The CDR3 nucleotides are TGTGCCAGCAGTTACCAGGGTGGGAACGAGCAGTACTTC. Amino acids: CASSYQGGNEQYF.